One and the same sample provided the 27 T cell receptor beta chains below, sequenced in a study of naive and memory T cell subsets. Study-wide results and limits: A few larger clonotypes appeared in naive repertoires, especially CD8, possibly memory cells re-expressing CD45RA.

Two oligonucleotides, mixed equimolar, formed the beta constant-region primer covering TRBC1 and TRBC2. Nested alpha and beta constant-region primers with the SP2 primer drove four PCR rounds on ligated cDNA. TCRdb independently ran MiXCR on the UMI-ligation and nested PCR reads; one entry per CDR3 protein. The repertoire has 150,000 or so distinct CDR3 sequences, roughly 23% of them found once; the top ten carry 0.085% to 0.11%. The antigens these receptors bind are not known. Sequenced sample: naive CD4+ T cells from blood. Receptors were obtained from a human donor in good health.

A few counts support this clonotype. The chain couples TRBV20-1 to TRBJ1-4; D is unclear. The CDR3 runs 15 residues. V was shortened by 1 base and J by 7 bases, with 16 bases between the two germline ends. Germline V lookup: CDR1 DFQATT, CDR2 SNEGSKA (reference sequence). In DNA form, the CDR3 reads TGCAGTGCTAGAGGCATACACGGGGAGTTTGAAAAACTGTTTTTT. It specifies CSARGIHGEFEKLFF.

This clonotype was recorded a few times. The chain is built from TRBV7-2 and TRBJ2-7, with 9 bases matching TRBD2. Germline trimming cut 4 bases from V and 5 bases from J; bases unmatched to any gene: 6. CDR3 length: 14 amino acids. Germline CDR1 and CDR2: SGHTA and FQGNSA. CDR3 region: CASSYFRTSDEQYF. The CDR3 nucleotides are TGTGCCAGCAGCTACTTTCGGACTAGCGACGAGCAGTACTTC. Drawing the rest from reference TRBV7-2 and TRBJ2-7, the complete variable domain is GAGVSQSPSNKVTEKGKDVELRCDPISGHTALYWYRQSLGQGLEFLIYFQGNSAPDKSGLPSDRFSAERTGGSVSTLTIQRTQQEDSAVYLCASSYFRTSDEQYFGPGTRLTVT.

This chain uses TRBV7-9 with TRBJ1-1; TRBD1 aligns across 8 bases. This CDR3 spans 15 amino acids. Per the germline V gene, CDR1 is SEHNR and CDR2 is FQNEAQ (reference sequence). Trimming removed 4 bases from V and 6 bases from J; junction bases left unmatched: 10. CDR3 nucleotides: TGTGCCAGCAGCTCCAGACAGGGGCGGCTGTCTGAAGCTTTCTTT. Protein product: CASSSRQGRLSEAFF.

This clonotype was recorded a few times. This sequence joins TRBV20-1 and TRBJ2-1; no reliable D call. The CDR3 spans 15 residues. V was shortened by 5 bases and J by 4 bases, with 18 bases between the two germline ends. Germline V gene data show CDR1 as DFQATT and CDR2 as SNEGSKA (reference sequence). CDR3 sequence (DNA): TGCAGTGCTCGGGTGGAGCAGGTAAATTACAATGAGCAGTTCTTC. It translates to CSARVEQVNYNEQFF.

The CDR3 region has the DNA TGCAGTGCCAAAGGTCGAGCGGTACGCACAGATACGCAGTATTTT. This gives the protein CSAKGRAVRTDTQYF. The V gene is TRBV20-1, the J gene TRBJ2-3; D possibly corresponds to TRBD2 (5 bases). V shed 6 bases and J shed 1 base, with 17 bases lying between them. Germline values: CDR1 DFQATT, CDR2 SNEGSKA (reference sequence). CDR3 length: 15 residues.

This clonotype was seen a handful of times. V is TRBV10-3 and J is TRBJ1-2; D is possibly TRBD1 (6 bases). Germline lookup yields CDR1 ENHRY and CDR2 SYGVKD. This CDR3 is 13 amino acids long. The germline V and J ends were trimmed by 9 bases and 4 bases, with 15 bases remaining between them. The CDR3 is CAIQQGPLYGYTF. The CDR3 bases are TGTGCCATACAACAGGGTCCCCTCTATGGCTACACCTTC.

The chain combines TRBV7-2 with TRBJ2-5; 12 bases line up with TRBD2. Germline V lookup: CDR1 SGHTA, CDR2 FQGNSA. CDR3 size: 15 residues. V trimming: 3 bases; J trimming: 4 bases; junction bases outside the gene matches: 3. CDR3 DNA sequence: TGTGCCAGCAGCTTGACTAGCGGGAGACTAGAGACCCAGTACTTC. Amino acid sequence: CASSLTSGRLETQYF.

This clonotype was detected a few times. V is TRBV27 and J is TRBJ2-3; 15 nucleotides match TRBD2. The CDR3 spans 17 residues. Germline V gene sequence: CDR1 MNHEY, CDR2 SMNVEV (reference sequence). V trimming: 5 bases; J trimming: 2 bases; junction bases outside the gene matches: 5. The CDR3 DNA is TGTGCCAGCAGTCGGGGGACTAGCGGGAGGTCCACAGATACGCAGTATTTT. Protein product: CASSRGTSGRSTDTQYF.

This clonotype was detected a few times. V gene TRBV20-1 combines with J gene TRBJ2-7, with D possibly being TRBD2 (6 bases). CDR3 size: 13 residues. Trimming shortened V by 4 bases and J by 2 bases, and 12 bases separated the two germline ends. Germline V lookup: CDR1 DFQATT, CDR2 SNEGSKA (reference sequence). The CDR3 spells CSAIERVPYEQYF. CDR3 DNA sequence: TGCAGTGCTATCGAGCGGGTCCCCTACGAGCAGTACTTC.

The sample holds a few counts of this clonotype. J is TRBJ2-7 and V is TRBV10-3; TRBD2 agrees at 8 bases. Germline CDR1 reads ENHRY; CDR2 reads SYGVKD. The CDR3 spans 14 residues. V was clipped by 4 bases and J by 4 bases; unmatched bases: 6. This CDR3 reads CAISGLAGSYEQYF. CDR3 DNA: TGTGCCATCAGTGGGCTAGCGGGTTCGTACGAGCAGTACTTC.

As for this clonotype: A much larger clone sits a single nucleotide away, making a read error possible. This chain joins TRBV7-6 and TRBJ2-1; 7 nucleotides line up with TRBD1. Germline V CDR1 and CDR2: SGHVS, FNYEAQ. The CDR3 totals 16 residues. CDR3 amino acids: CVSSLATGVRYNEQFF. CDR3 nucleotide sequence: TGTGTCAGCAGCTTAGCTACAGGGGTTCGCTACAATGAGCAGTTCTTC.

V is TRBV5-8 and J is TRBJ2-3; the match to TRBD1 covers 10 bases. CDR3 length equals 16 residues. The germline CDR1 and CDR2 sequences are SGHTS and YDEGEE. V gave up 2 bases and J gave up 3 bases; unmatched junction bases: 6. CDR3 protein: CASSLGTGARTDTQYF. The CDR3 nucleotides read TGTGCCAGCAGCTTAGGGACAGGGGCAAGAACAGATACGCAGTATTTT.

This clonotype was found a few times. The chain has TRBV7-2 and TRBJ2-3; perhaps TRBD2 as D (5 bases). The CDR3 sequence is 16 residues long. V was pared by 0 bases and J by 2 bases, with 12 bases between. In germline, CDR1 is SGHTA, CDR2 FQGNSA. The CDR3 spells CASSLARRPATDTQYF. DNA of the CDR3: TGTGCCAGCAGCTTAGCGAGGAGGCCAGCCACAGATACGCAGTATTTT.

The chain carries TRBV4-3 and TRBJ2-4, with 7 bases lining up with TRBD1. Per germline, CDR1 LGHNA and CDR2 YSLEER. The length of the CDR3 is 16 residues. Trimming took 1 base from V and 2 from J; bases not matched to a gene: 5. The CDR3 bases are TGCGCCAGCAGCCAAGCTCGGGGACAGACCAAAAACATTCAGTACTTC. This translates into CASSQARGQTKNIQYF.

This clonotype has a handful of counts. The V gene is TRBV6-6, the J gene TRBJ2-7; D gene ambiguous. V lost 4 bases and J lost 4, with 11 bases in between. CDR3 size: 13 residues. From germline, CDR1 is MNHNY and CDR2 SVGAGI (reference sequence). CDR3 sequence (DNA): TGTGCCAGCAGTTCTTCCGACGGTTACGAGCAGTACTTC. Translating it yields CASSSSDGYEQYF.

This clonotype was recorded at least ten times. V and J are TRBV24-1 and TRBJ2-1; a possible D gene is TRBD2 (6 bases). The CDR3 has 15 amino acids. V was pared by 3 bases and J by 0 bases, with 8 bases between. Per germline, CDR1 KGHDR and CDR2 SFDVKD. The CDR3 protein is CATSDPGSSYNEQFF. The DNA of the CDR3 is TGTGCCACCAGTGATCCCGGGAGCTCCTACAATGAGCAGTTCTTC.

The rearrangement joins TRBV29-1 to TRBJ2-5; D could derive from TRBD1 or TRBD2 (5 bases each). The CDR3 is 12 residues long. Germline loops: CDR1 SQVTM, CDR2 ANQGSEA. The V gene lost 7 bases and the J gene lost 4 bases, with 13 bases spanning the gap. CDR3 sequence reads: CSAGPTVETQYF. CDR3 DNA: TGCAGCGCGGGACCCACGGTAGAGACCCAGTACTTC.

The V call is TRBV6-5, the J call TRBJ1-1; D call uncertain. Trimming removed 0 bases at V and 7 bases at J, with 15 bases between. Germline lookup yields CDR1 MNHEY and CDR2 SVGAGI. CDR3 length equals 15 residues. The CDR3 DNA sequence: TGTGCCAGCAGTTACTCGATAGTAGGAATGGTTGAAGCTTTCTTT. This gives the protein CASSYSIVGMVEAFF.

This clonotype was observed a few times. V and J are TRBV3-1 and TRBJ2-1; D possibly corresponds to TRBD1 (7 bases). Per the germline V gene, CDR1 is LGHDT and CDR2 is YNNKEL (reference sequence). This CDR3 is 17 amino acids long. V lost 0 bases, J lost 0 bases, and 12 bases lay in between. CDR3 loop: CASSQEGGGASYNEQFF. The CDR3 nucleotides are TGTGCCAGCAGCCAAGAAGGGGGCGGGGCCTCCTACAATGAGCAGTTCTTC.

This clonotype was detected only a few times. The gene calls are TRBV7-3 and TRBJ2-1; 12 nucleotides line up with TRBD2. Losses at the gene ends were 2 bases for V and 10 bases for J; bases not matched to a gene: 6. CDR3 length: 15 residues. CDR1 SGHTA and CDR2 FQGTGA come from the germline V gene. CDR3 sequence: CASSLRLAGVGEQFF. The CDR3 DNA is TGTGCCAGCAGCTTACGACTAGCGGGAGTAGGGGAGCAGTTCTTC.

The chain joins TRBV6-1 to TRBJ2-1; D is undetermined. The V end lost 6 bases, the J end lost 4 bases, and 4 bases lay between the germline ends. Germline CDR1 is MNHNS and CDR2 is SASEGT. This CDR3 comprises 11 residues. The CDR3 sequence: CASRIYNEQFF. The CDR3 region has the DNA TGTGCCAGCAGGATTTACAATGAGCAGTTCTTC.

This clonotype has a handful of counts. V is TRBV20-1 and J is TRBJ2-7; D not resolved. V was cut by 3 bases and J by 7 bases, with 19 bases left in between. The V gene's germline CDR1 is DFQATT and CDR2 SNEGSKA (reference sequence). This CDR3 is 14 amino acids long. The CDR3, as DNA: TGCAGTGCTAGTTCCTCGACTCATCCGGAAGAGCAGTACTTC. Amino acids: CSASSSTHPEEQYF.

This clonotype turned up a few times. V is TRBV6-5 and J is TRBJ2-6; 7 nucleotides match TRBD1. The CDR3 runs 16 residues. V was pared by 4 bases and J by 2 bases, with 5 bases of the junction left unmatched. Germline V gene sequence: CDR1 MNHEY, CDR2 SVGAGI. CDR3 sequence: CASSFTGVTGANVLTF. CDR3 DNA: TGTGCCAGCAGTTTCACAGGGGTAACTGGGGCCAACGTCCTGACTTTC.

This chain joins TRBV6-5 and TRBJ1-6, with D possibly matching TRBD1 (6 bases). The germline V gene has CDR1 MNHEY and CDR2 SVGAGI. Trimming cost V 3 bases and J 0 bases, with 9 bases left between them. The CDR3 runs 16 residues. In DNA, the CDR3 is TGTGCCAGCAGTTATGGACAGAGCTCCTATAATTCACCCCTCCACTTT. Translating it yields CASSYGQSSYNSPLHF.

The V gene is TRBV6-2 or TRBV6-3, the J gene TRBJ2-1; 7 bases agree with TRBD2. The CDR3 is 16 residues long. Germline assignment: CDR1 MNHEY and CDR2 SVGEGT. With V trimmed by 2 bases and J by 2 bases, 6 bases remained unmatched. CDR3 protein: CASSYRLAATYNEQFF. In DNA form, the CDR3 reads TGTGCCAGCAGTTACCGGCTAGCGGCCACCTACAATGAGCAGTTCTTC.

This clonotype was counted a single time. At one of its ends the junction is not consistent with the germline gene, which may arise from a read error. The chain recombines TRBV19 with TRBJ1-5; D might be TRBD1 (6 bases). This CDR3 contains 16 residues. Germline V CDR1 and CDR2: LNHDA, SQIVND (reference sequence). CDR3 sequence: CASSITAGERYQSQHF. Here the CDR3 DNA reads TGTGCCAGTAGTATCACGGCAGGGGAGAGATATCAGTCCCAGCATTTT.

The J gene is TRBJ1-1, the V gene TRBV3-1, with no clear D. The germline V gene encodes CDR1 LGHDT and CDR2 YNNKEL (reference sequence). Trimming pared 7 bases from V and 2 bases from J, leaving 8 bases between. This CDR3 spans 12 amino acids. In nucleotides, the CDR3 is TGTGCCAGCACCGCGCAAAACACTGAAGCTTTCTTT. This translates into CASTAQNTEAFF.